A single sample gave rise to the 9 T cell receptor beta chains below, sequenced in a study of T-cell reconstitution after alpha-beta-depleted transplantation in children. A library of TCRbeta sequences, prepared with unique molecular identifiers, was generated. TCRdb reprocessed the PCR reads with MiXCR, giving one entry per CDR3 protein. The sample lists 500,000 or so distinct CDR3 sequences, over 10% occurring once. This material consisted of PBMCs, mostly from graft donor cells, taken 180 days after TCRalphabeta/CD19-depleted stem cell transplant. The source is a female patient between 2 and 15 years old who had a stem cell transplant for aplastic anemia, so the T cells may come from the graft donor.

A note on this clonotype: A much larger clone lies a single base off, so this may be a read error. The DNA for the CDR3 is TGCAGCGTTGTGCGGAGGGCTCGCTATGGCTACACCTTC. This sequence encodes CSVVRRARYGYTF. V gene TRBV29-1 combines with J gene TRBJ1-2; no firm D call. The CDR3 loop spans 13 amino acids. V dropped 4 bases and J dropped 4 bases, with 13 bases sitting between them. Germline CDR1 and CDR2: SQVTM and ANQGSEA.

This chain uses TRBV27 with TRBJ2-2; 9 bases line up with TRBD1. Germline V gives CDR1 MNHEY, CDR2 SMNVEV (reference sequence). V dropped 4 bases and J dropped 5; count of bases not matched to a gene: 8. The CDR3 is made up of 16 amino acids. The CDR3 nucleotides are TGTGCCAGCAGTTCCCTACCGGGACAGGGAACCGGGGAGCTGTTTTTT. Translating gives CASSSLPGQGTGELFF.

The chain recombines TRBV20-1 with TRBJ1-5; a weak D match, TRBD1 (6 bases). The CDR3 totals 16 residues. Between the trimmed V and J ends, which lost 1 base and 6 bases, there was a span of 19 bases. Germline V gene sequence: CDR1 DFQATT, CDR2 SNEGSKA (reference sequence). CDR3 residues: CSARVSRSGAGQPQHF. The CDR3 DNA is TGCAGTGCTAGAGTCTCCCGATCAGGGGCAGGTCAGCCCCAGCATTTT.

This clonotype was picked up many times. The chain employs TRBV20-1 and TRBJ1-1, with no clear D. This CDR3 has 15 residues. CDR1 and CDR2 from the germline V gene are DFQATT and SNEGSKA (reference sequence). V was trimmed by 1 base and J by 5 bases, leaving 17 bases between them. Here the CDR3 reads CSARAIPLDGTEAFF. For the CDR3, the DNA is TGCAGTGCTAGAGCTATTCCTTTGGACGGGACTGAAGCTTTCTTT.

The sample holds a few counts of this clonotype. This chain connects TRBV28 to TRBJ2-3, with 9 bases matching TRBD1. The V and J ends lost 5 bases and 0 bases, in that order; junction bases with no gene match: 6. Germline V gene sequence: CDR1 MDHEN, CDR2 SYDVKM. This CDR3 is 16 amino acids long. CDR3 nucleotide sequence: TGTGCCAGCAGTCCCGCCGGGACAGGGAGCACAGATACGCAGTATTTT. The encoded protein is CASSPAGTGSTDTQYF.

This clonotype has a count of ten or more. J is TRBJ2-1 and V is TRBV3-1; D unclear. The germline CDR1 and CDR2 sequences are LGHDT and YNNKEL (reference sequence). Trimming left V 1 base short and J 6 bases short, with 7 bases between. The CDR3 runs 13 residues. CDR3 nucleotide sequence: TGTGCCAGCAGCCAAGGACCGCCCAATGAGCAGTTCTTC. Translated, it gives CASSQGPPNEQFF.

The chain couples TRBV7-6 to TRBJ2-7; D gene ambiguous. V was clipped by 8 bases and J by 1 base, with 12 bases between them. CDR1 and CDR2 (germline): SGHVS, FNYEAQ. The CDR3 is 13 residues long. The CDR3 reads CASRQMGSYEQYF. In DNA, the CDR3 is TGTGCCAGCCGGCAAATGGGTTCCTACGAGCAGTACTTC.

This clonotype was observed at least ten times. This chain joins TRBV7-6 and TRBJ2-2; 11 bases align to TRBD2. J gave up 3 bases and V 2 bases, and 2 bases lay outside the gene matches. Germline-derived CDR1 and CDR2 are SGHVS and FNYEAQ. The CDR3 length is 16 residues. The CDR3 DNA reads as TGTGCCAGCAGCTTAAGACTAGCGGGATACACCGGGGAGCTGTTTTTT. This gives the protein CASSLRLAGYTGELFF. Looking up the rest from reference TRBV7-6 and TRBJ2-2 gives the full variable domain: GAGVSQSPRYKVTKRGQDVALRCDPISGHVSLYWYRQALGQGPEFLTYFNYEAQQDKSGLPNDRFSAERPEGSISTLTIQRTEQRDSAMYRCASSLRLAGYTGELFFGEGSRLTVL.

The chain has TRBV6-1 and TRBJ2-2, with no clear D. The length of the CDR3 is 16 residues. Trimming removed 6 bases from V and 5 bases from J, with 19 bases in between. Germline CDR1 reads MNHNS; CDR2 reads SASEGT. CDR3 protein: CASSPKGPLWTGELFF. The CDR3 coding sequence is TGTGCCAGCAGCCCCAAAGGGCCCCTATGGACCGGGGAGCTGTTTTTT.